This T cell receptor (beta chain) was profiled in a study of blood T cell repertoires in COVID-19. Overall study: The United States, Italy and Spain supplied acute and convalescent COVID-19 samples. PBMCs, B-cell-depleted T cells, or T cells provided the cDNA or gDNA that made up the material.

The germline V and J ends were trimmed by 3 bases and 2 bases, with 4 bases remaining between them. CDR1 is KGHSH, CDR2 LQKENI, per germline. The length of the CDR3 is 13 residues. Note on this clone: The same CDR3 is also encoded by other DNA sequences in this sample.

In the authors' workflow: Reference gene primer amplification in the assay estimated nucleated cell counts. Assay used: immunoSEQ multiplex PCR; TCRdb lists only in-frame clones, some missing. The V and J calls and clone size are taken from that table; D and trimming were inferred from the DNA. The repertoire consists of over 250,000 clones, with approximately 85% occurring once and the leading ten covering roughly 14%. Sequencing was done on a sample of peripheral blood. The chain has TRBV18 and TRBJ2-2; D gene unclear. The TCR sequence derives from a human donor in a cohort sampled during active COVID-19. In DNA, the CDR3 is TGTGCCAGCTCACCTCTCAACACCGGGGAGCTGTTTTTT. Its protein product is CASSPLNTGELFF.